These T cell receptor beta chains were read from a single sample in a study of cytomegalovirus exposure and HLA in healthy donors. Produced via immunoSEQ multiplex PCR; TCRdb's table is partial and in-frame only. The top ten clones hold about 9.6% of a sample with about 67,000 clones, around 80% of them seen once. Sequenced material: PBMCs. These TCRs come from a man between 35 and 55 years old in good health and CMV-seronegative. Both conserved end residues are part of each CDR3. D genes are given only for firm matches. The size of a clone is reported for some rows only, either as once, few or many, or as a class for expanded clones.

d_call	v_call	clone_size	j_call	cdr3_aa	cdr3_nt
TRBD2	TRBV27	once	TRBJ2-1	CASSSRLAAYNEQFF	TGTGCCAGCAGTTCCAGACTAGCGGCCTACAATGAGCAGTTCTTC
NA	TRBV7-2	NA	TRBJ1-2	CASSPRASPDNNYGYTF	TGTGCCAGCAGCCCGAGGGCCAGTCCCGACAATAACTATGGCTACACCTTC
TRBD2	TRBV27	NA	TRBJ2-7	CASSFNGRYEQYF	TGTGCCAGCAGTTTCAACGGGAGGTACGAGCAGTACTTC
NA	TRBV5-8	NA	TRBJ2-2	CASSLTHTGELFF	TGTGCCAGCAGCTTGACACACACCGGGGAGCTGTTTTTT
NA	TRBV5-1	NA	TRBJ2-3	CASSLGAPLTDTQYF	TGCGCCAGCAGCCTAGGGGCCCCGCTCACAGATACGCAGTATTTT
TRBD2	TRBV19	NA	TRBJ2-1	CASSLRGEQFF	TGTGCCAGTAGTTTGCGGGGGGAGCAGTTCTTC
TRBD1	TRBV19	NA	TRBJ1-2	CASSAYMGQGKFGYTF	TGTGCCAGTAGTGCTTATATGGGACAGGGAAAGTTTGGCTACACCTTC
TRBD1	TRBV11-3	NA	TRBJ2-1	CACSRDRDYNEQFF	TGTGCCTGCTCTAGGGACAGGGACTACAATGAGCAGTTCTTC
TRBD2	TRBV11-1	NA	TRBJ2-6	CASSGGGTGANVLTF	TGTGCCAGCAGCGGGGGGGGAACTGGGGCCAACGTCCTGACTTTC
NA	TRBV28	NA	TRBJ2-6	CASSSVSGANVLTF	TGTGCCAGCAGTTCCGTCTCTGGGGCCAACGTCCTGACTTTC
TRBD1	TRBV5-6	NA	TRBJ2-2	CASSYGQGGVTGELFF	TGTGCCAGCAGCTACGGACAGGGGGGAGTCACCGGGGAGCTGTTTTTT
TRBD1	TRBV7-9	NA	TRBJ2-7	CSSSTTTGGTILPYEQYF	TGTTCCAGCAGCACAACGACAGGGGGCACCATCCTACCCTACGAGCAGTACTTC
TRBD2	TRBV7-9	NA	TRBJ2-1	CSSSLAVLGLAGDEQFF	TGTTCCAGCAGCTTAGCGGTTTTGGGACTAGCGGGAGATGAGCAGTTCTTC
NA	TRBV19	NA	TRBJ2-6	CASSMAGASGANVLTF	TGTGCCAGTAGTATGGCAGGGGCCTCTGGGGCCAACGTCCTGACTTTC
NA	TRBV5-1	NA	TRBJ2-3	CASKKGSGTDTQYF	TGCGCCAGCAAGAAGGGGTCGGGCACAGATACGCAGTATTTT
NA	TRBV25-1	NA	TRBJ1-4	CATGTHATNEKLFF	TGTGCCACCGGGACACATGCAACTAATGAAAAACTGTTTTTT
TRBD2	TRBV28	NA	TRBJ2-7	CASSYPGLAASYEQSF	TGTGCCAGCAGTTACCCGGGACTAGCGGCCTCCTACGAGCAGTCCTTC
TRBD1	TRBV14	NA	TRBJ2-7	CASSKRQGRPSGYF	TGTGCCAGCAGCAAGAGACAGGGCCGACCTAGTGGGTACTTC
NA	TRBV27	NA	TRBJ1-2	CASSFINYGYTF	TGTGCCAGCAGTTTCATTAACTATGGCTACACCTTC
NA	TRBV2	NA	TRBJ2-1	CASSDNPPSYNEQFF	TGTGCCAGCAGTGATAACCCCCCCAGTTACAATGAGCAGTTCTTC
TRBD2	TRBV15	NA	TRBJ2-7	CATSRGRPSGGYEQYF	TGTGCCACCAGCAGAGGAAGGCCTAGCGGGGGGTACGAGCAGTACTTC
TRBD1	TRBV11-2	NA	TRBJ2-7	CASSPSTGGVEQYF	TGTGCCAGCAGCCCCTCGACAGGGGGAGTCGAGCAGTACTTC
TRBD2	TRBV29-1	NA	TRBJ2-1	CSVRGGLAAYNEQFF	TGCAGCGTTAGGGGGGGACTAGCGGCCTACAATGAGCAGTTCTTC
NA	TRBV21-1	NA	TRBJ2-3	CASTHSLPVPTPDTQYF	TGTGCCAGCACTCATTCCTTACCGGTTCCCACCCCAGATACGCAGTATTTT
TRBD1	TRBV7-2	NA	TRBJ2-7	CASSLAATPTGVYEQYF	TGTGCCAGCAGCTTAGCGGCCACCCCGACAGGGGTCTACGAGCAGTACTTC
TRBD1	TRBV6-1	NA	TRBJ1-6	CASTGQAFNSPLHF	TGTGCCAGCACCGGACAGGCCTTTAATTCACCCCTCCACTTT
NA	TRBV2	NA	TRBJ1-5	CASSLDTGYQPQHF	TGTGCCAGCAGTCTAGATACAGGGTATCAGCCCCAGCATTTT
NA	TRBV2	NA	TRBJ2-7	CASKGGMAYEQYF	TGTGCCAGCAAGGGGGGGATGGCCTACGAGCAGTACTTC
TRBD1	TRBV19	NA	TRBJ1-4	CASSIGTGSANEKLFF	TGTGCCAGTAGTATAGGGACAGGGTCGGCTAATGAAAAACTGTTTTTT
NA	TRBV5-5	NA	TRBJ1-2	CASSLLASNYGYTF	TGTGCCAGCAGCTTGCTAGCCTCCAACTATGGCTACACCTTC
TRBD1	TRBV19	NA	TRBJ1-2	CASSLDRVDGYTF	TGTGCCAGTAGTCTCGACAGGGTTGATGGCTACACCTTC
NA	TRBV28	NA	TRBJ2-1	CASSPAEGGSYNEQFF	TGTGCCAGCAGTCCCGCTGAGGGTGGCTCCTACAATGAGCAGTTCTTC
NA	TRBV21-1	once	TRBJ1-2	CASSKSGQGANYGYTF	TGTGCCAGCAGCAAGTCGGGGCAGGGGGCCAACTATGGCTACACCTTC